This record looks at one T cell receptor (beta chain) sequence and its context. What it binds is not known. The data originate from a study of CD8+ T cells in alopecia areata. Overall study results and limits: As there was one nonresponder, how baseline CD8+ expansion relates to response remains uncertain. Sequencing of scalp samples also includes resident alphabeta T cells from normal skin. Lesional scalp displayed greater clonality than normal scalp, most notably in alopecia totalis/universalis.

With 7 bases removed from V and 2 bases from J, the gap between germline ends came to 12 bases. The germline gives CDR1 SNHLY, CDR2 FYNNEI. This CDR3 spans 13 amino acids. The treatment was: oral pan-JAK inhibitor, 5-10 mg twice daily. Following RNA extraction, reverse transcription yielded cDNA that acted as the sequencing template. Produced via immunoSEQ multiplex PCR; TCRdb's table is partial and in-frame only. The data show approximately 200,000 clones, around 56% seen once. Sequences were derived from CD4+ T cells sorted from blood, sampled at week 4, from a patient treated with tofacitinib. The origin of this receptor is a human donor with alopecia areata. The chain joins TRBV2 to TRBJ2-7; D remains unclear. CDR3 residues: CASKRRTAYEQYF. The DNA of the CDR3 is TGTGCCAGCAAAAGACGGACCGCCTACGAGCAGTACTTC.